A single T cell receptor (beta chain) is shown here with its context. All donors came from Russia, were Caucasian and healthy, and spanned ages about 6 to 100. This specimen comes from a study of blood T cells in healthy people across ages. V was pared by 3 bases and J by 6 bases, with 4 bases of the junction left unmatched. From germline, CDR1 is SGHTA and CDR2 FQGNSA. The CDR3 covers 13 residues. Primers used in a second PCR of roughly 6 to 12 cycles were a sample-barcoded 5' primer and a J-beta primer mix. Tagging of each cDNA molecule was performed by a template-switch adaptor with 12 random nucleotides. TCRdb ran MiXCR on the 5' RACE reads and lists one entry per CDR3 protein. In the table there are hundreds of thousands of distinct CDR3 sequences, 49% of which are singletons.

The chain employs TRBV7-2 and TRBJ1-1; TRBD1 matches 7 bases. The receptor was isolated from a woman aged 55-70 years in good health. The specimen sequenced was blood. The CDR3 sequence: CASSFTGAAEAFF. In DNA form, the CDR3 reads TGTGCCAGCAGCTTTACAGGGGCCGCTGAAGCTTTCTTT. Based on the CDR3 plus reference TRBV7-2 and TRBJ1-1, the full variable domain is GAGVSQSPSNKVTEKGKDVELRCDPISGHTALYWYRQSLGQGLEFLIYFQGNSAPDKSGLPSDRFSAERTGGSVSTLTIQRTQQEDSAVYLCASSFTGAAEAFFGQGTRLTVV.